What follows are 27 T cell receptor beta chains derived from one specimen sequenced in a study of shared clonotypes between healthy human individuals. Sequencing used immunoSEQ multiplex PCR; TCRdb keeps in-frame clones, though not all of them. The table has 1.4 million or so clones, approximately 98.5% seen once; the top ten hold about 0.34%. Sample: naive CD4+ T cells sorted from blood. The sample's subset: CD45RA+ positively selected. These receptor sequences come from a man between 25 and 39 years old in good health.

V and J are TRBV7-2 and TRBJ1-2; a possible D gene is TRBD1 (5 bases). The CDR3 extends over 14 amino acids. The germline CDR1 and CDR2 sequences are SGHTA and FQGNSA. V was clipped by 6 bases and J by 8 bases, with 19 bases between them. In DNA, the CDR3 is TGTGCCAGCAGGCCGGGACCAAGCCCCGCCGGCTACACCTTC. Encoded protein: CASRPGPSPAGYTF.

This CDR3 is CASSGGGTVNEKLFF. CDR3 DNA sequence: TGTGCCAGCAGTGGGGGGGGGACAGTAAATGAAAAACTGTTTTTT. V usage is TRBV28 and J usage is TRBJ1-4; 7 nucleotides line up with TRBD1. J gave up 5 bases and V 5 bases, and 8 bases lay outside the gene matches. This CDR3 spans 15 amino acids. From germline, CDR1 is MDHEN and CDR2 SYDVKM.

The CDR3 spells CASSLGTGAYEQYF. The CDR3 DNA follows: TGTGCCAGCAGCCTCGGGACAGGGGCGTACGAGCAGTACTTC. This chain uses TRBV21-1 with TRBJ2-7; the D call in the table, TRBD1, was not verified against the DNA. TRBV21-1 is a pseudogene. This CDR3 has 14 amino acids.

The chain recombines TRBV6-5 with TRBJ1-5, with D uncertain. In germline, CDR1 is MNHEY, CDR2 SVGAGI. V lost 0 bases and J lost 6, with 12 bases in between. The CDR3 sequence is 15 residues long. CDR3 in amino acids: CASSYSRFKGQPQHF. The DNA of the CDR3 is TGTGCCAGCAGTTACTCGAGGTTTAAGGGTCAGCCCCAGCATTTT.

The CDR3 loop reads CASSEGQIYSNQPQHF. As DNA, the CDR3 is TGTGCCAGCAGCGAGGGACAGATTTATAGCAATCAGCCCCAGCATTTT. The J gene is TRBJ1-5, the V gene TRBV2, with 7 bases lining up with TRBD1. Germline CDR1 and CDR2: SNHLY and FYNNEI. CDR3 length equals 16 residues. Trimming cost V 6 bases and J 0 bases; bases outside gene matches: 8.

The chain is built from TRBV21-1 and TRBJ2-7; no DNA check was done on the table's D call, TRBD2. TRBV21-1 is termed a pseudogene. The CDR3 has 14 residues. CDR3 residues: CASSRGLVHHEQYF. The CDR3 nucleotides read TGTGCCAGCAGCAGGGGACTAGTACACCATGAGCAGTACTTC.

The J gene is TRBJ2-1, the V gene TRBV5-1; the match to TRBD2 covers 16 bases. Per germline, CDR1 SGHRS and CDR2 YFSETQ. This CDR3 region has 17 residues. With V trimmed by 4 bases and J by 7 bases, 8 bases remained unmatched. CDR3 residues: CASSPGLAGGPGNEQFF. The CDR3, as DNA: TGCGCCAGCAGCCCGGGACTAGCGGGAGGGCCGGGAAATGAGCAGTTCTTC.

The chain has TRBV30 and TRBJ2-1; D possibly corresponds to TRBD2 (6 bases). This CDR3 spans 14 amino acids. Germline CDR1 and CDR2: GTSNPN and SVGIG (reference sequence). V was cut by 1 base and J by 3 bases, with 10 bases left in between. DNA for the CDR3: TGTGCCTGGAGTGGGGGGGATGTCTACAATGAGCAGTTCTTC. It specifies CAWSGGDVYNEQFF.

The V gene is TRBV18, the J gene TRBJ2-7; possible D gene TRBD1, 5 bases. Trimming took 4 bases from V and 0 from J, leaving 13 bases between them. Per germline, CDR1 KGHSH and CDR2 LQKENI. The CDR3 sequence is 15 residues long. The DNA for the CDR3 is TGTGCCAGCTCACTTCGACAGCGATACTCCTACGAGCAGTACTTC. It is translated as CASSLRQRYSYEQYF.

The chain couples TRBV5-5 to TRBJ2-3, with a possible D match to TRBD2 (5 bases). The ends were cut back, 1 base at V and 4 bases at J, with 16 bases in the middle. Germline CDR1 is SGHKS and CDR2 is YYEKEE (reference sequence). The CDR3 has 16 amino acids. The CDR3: CASSLSPGRIADTQYF. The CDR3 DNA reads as TGTGCCAGCAGCTTGAGCCCGGGAAGGATAGCAGATACGCAGTATTTT.

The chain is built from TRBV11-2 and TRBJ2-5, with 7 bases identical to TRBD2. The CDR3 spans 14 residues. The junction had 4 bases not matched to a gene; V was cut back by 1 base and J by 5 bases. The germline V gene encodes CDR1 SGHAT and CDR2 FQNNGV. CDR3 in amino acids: CASSLGTSWETQYF. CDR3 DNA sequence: TGTGCCAGCAGCTTAGGGACTAGTTGGGAGACCCAGTACTTC. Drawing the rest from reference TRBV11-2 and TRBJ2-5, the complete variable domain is EAGVAQSPRYKIIEKRQSVAFWCNPISGHATLYWYQQILGQGPKLLIQFQNNGVVDDSQLPKDRFSAERLKGVDSTLKIQPAKLEDSAVYLCASSLGTSWETQYFGPGTRLLVL.

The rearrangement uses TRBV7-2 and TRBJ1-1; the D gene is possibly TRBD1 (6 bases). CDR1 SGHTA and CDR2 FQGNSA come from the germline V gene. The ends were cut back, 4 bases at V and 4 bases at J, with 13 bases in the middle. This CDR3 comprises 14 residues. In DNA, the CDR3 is TGTGCCAGCAGCTCGAGAGGGGGAGTCACTGAAGCTTTCTTT. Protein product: CASSSRGGVTEAFF.

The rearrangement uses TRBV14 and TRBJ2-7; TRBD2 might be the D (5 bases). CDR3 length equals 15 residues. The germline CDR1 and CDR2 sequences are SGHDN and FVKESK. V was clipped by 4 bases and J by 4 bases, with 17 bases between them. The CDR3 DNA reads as TGTGCCAGCAGCCGAAGCCCTTTGGGAGCGTACGAGCAGTACTTC. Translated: CASSRSPLGAYEQYF.

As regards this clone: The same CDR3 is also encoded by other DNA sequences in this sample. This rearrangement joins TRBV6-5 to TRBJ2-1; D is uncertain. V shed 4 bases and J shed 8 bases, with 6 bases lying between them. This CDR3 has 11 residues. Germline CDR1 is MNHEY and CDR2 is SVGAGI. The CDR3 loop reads CASSSIYEQFF. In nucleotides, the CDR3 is TGTGCCAGCAGTTCGATCTATGAGCAGTTCTTC.

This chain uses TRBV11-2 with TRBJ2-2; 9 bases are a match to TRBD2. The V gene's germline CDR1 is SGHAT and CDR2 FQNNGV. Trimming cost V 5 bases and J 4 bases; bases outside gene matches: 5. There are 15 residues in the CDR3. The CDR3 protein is CASSPTSGSTGELFF. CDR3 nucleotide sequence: TGTGCCAGCAGCCCGACTAGCGGTTCCACCGGGGAGCTGTTTTTT.

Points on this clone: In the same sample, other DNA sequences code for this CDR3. The CDR3 is CASSSTDTQYF. The CDR3 DNA reads TGTGCCAGCAGCTCGACAGATACGCAGTATTTT. The V call is TRBV2, the J call TRBJ2-3; D unresolved. Trimming removed 6 bases at V and 3 bases at J, with 4 bases between. This CDR3 has 11 amino acids. Germline-derived CDR1 and CDR2 are SNHLY and FYNNEI.

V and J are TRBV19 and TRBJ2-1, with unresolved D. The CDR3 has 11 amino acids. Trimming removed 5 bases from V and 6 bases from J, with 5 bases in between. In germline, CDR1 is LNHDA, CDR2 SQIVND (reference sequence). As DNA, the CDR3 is TGTGCCAGTAGTGTGTTCAATGAGCAGTTCTTC. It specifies CASSVFNEQFF.

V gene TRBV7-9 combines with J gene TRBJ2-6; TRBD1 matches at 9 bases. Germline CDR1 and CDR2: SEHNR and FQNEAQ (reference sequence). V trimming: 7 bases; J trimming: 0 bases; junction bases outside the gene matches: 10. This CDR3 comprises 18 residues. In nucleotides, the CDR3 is TGTGCCAGCACTAATTGGGGACAGGGATTCTCTGGGGCCAACGTCCTGACTTTC. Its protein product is CASTNWGQGFSGANVLTF.

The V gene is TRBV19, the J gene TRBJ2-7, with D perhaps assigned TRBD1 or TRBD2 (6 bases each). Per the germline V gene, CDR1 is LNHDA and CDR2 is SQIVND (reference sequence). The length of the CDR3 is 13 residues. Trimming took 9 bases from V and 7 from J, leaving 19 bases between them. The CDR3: CASRGGLSWEQYF. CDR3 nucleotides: TGTGCCAGCAGGGGAGGACTCTCTTGGGAGCAGTACTTC.

Here the CDR3 reads CASSFNGNEQFF. DNA of the CDR3: TGTGCCAGCAGCTTCAATGGTAATGAGCAGTTCTTC. This chain uses TRBV11-3 with TRBJ2-1, with D hard to call. CDR3 size: 12 residues. Germline CDR1 is SGHNT and CDR2 is YENEEA. V was cut by 3 bases and J by 7 bases, with 7 bases left in between.

CDR3 amino acids: CASSQDLIYEQYF. The CDR3 DNA sequence: TGCGCCAGCAGCCAAGATTTAATCTACGAGCAGTACTTC. The gene calls are TRBV4-3 and TRBJ2-7, with no clear D. The CDR3 has 13 residues. CDR1 and CDR2 (germline): LGHNA, YSLEER. Trimming removed 0 bases from V and 3 bases from J, with 6 bases in between.

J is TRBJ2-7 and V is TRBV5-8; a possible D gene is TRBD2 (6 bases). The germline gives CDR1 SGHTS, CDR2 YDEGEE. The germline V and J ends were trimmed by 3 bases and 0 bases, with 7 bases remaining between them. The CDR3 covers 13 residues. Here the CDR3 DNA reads TGTGCCAGCAGCTACGGGAGCTCCTACGAGCAGTACTTC. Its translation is CASSYGSSYEQYF.

The CDR3 sequence is CATLPSSAGANVLTF. CDR3 in DNA: TGTGCCACCCTCCCCAGCTCAGCTGGGGCCAACGTCCTGACTTTC. This sequence joins TRBV6-6 and TRBJ2-6; D remains ambiguous. Germline V gene lookup returns CDR1 MNHNY and CDR2 SVGAGI (reference sequence). CDR3 length equals 15 residues. With 10 bases removed from V and 2 bases from J, the gap between germline ends came to 15 bases.

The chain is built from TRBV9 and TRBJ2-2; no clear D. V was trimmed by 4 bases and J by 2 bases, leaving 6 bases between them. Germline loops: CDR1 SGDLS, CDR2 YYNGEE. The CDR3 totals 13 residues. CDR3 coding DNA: TGTGCCAGCAGCTTCGATAACACCGGGGAGCTGTTTTTT. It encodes CASSFDNTGELFF. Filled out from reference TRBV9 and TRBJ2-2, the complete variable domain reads DSGVTQTPKHLITATGQRVTLRCSPRSGDLSVYWYQQSLDQGLQFLIQYYNGEERAKGNILERFSAQQFPDLHSELNLSSLELGDSALYFCASSFDNTGELFFGEGSRLTVL.

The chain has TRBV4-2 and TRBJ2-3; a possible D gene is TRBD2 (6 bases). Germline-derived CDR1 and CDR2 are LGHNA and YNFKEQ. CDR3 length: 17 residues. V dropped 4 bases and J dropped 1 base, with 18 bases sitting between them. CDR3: CASSLRGAREGTDTQYF. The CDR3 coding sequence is TGTGCCAGCAGCCTCCGGGGCGCTAGGGAGGGCACAGATACGCAGTATTTT.

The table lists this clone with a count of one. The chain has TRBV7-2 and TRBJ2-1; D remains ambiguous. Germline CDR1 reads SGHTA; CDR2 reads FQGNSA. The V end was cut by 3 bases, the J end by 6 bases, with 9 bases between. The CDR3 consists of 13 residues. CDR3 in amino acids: CASSFGQLNEQFF. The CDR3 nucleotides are TGTGCCAGCAGCTTTGGTCAGCTCAATGAGCAGTTCTTC.

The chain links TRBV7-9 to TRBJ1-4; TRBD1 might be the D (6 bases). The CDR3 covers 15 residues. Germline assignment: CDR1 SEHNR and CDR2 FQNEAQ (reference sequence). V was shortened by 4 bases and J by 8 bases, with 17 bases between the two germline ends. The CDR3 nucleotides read TGTGCCAGCAGCTCGCCGACCAGGGGTCGGGAAAAACTGTTTTTT. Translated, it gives CASSSPTRGREKLFF.